Listed below are T cell receptor beta chains from one sample, sequenced in a study of T-cell memory formation after mild COVID-19. MiXCR, run by TCRdb on the 5' RACE reads, gives a single entry per CDR3 protein. Counted here are hundreds of thousands of distinct CDR3 sequences, about 20% occurring once; the ten biggest clones make up about 8.2%. Specimen: PBMCs or a T cell subset sorted from them (not recorded which). These receptors were taken from an adult woman who had mild COVID-19 (a few samples of this study predate the infection). Cell type and time point are not known. Both conserved end residues are part of each CDR3. The D gene is left open where the match is weak. Clone size is shown for a subset of rows, as once, few, many or a class of expanded clone.

clone size	J gene	D gene	V gene	CDR3 protein	CDR3 DNA
few	TRBJ1-1	.	TRBV19	CASSIPENTEAFF	TGTGCCAGTAGTATACCCGAGAACACTGAAGCTTTCTTT
few	TRBJ1-1	TRBD1	TRBV20-1	CSARDPGQKNTEAFF	TGCAGTGCTAGAGACCCGGGACAGAAGAACACTGAAGCTTTCTTT
.	TRBJ2-7	TRBD1	TRBV7-9	CASSLSRTGNYEQYF	TGTGCCAGCAGCTTATCCCGGACAGGAAACTACGAGCAGTACTTC
.	TRBJ1-2	.	TRBV9	CASSVVGGGGYTF	TGTGCCAGCAGCGTAGTTGGAGGGGGAGGCTACACCTTC
.	TRBJ2-3	TRBD1	TRBV30	CACLRGRVGSDTQYF	TGTGCCTGCCTTAGGGGGCGTGTCGGGTCGGATACGCAGTATTTT
.	TRBJ2-3	.	TRBV20-1	CSASGGGVSRYGDTQYF	TGCAGTGCTAGCGGCGGTGGGGTATCCCGCTATGGAGATACGCAGTATTTT
few	TRBJ2-1	TRBD1	TRBV27	CASSPDRVPYNEQFF	TGTGCCAGCAGTCCCGACAGGGTACCCTACAATGAGCAGTTCTTC
.	TRBJ2-1	.	TRBV12-3/TRBV12-4	CASSFQGLEEQFF	TGTGCCAGCAGTTTTCAGGGATTGGAAGAGCAGTTCTTC
few	TRBJ2-1	.	TRBV5-5	CASSLEEGEQFF	TGTGCCAGCAGCTTGGAAGAGGGTGAGCAGTTCTTC
.	TRBJ1-2	.	TRBV12-3/TRBV12-4	CASSADRNYGYTF	TGTGCCAGCAGTGCTGACAGGAACTATGGCTACACCTTC
few	TRBJ2-5	.	TRBV3-1	CASQGGETQYF	TGTGCCTCTCAAGGGGGAGAGACCCAGTACTTC
.	TRBJ2-1	.	TRBV13	CASSNYGEQFF	TGTGCCAGCAGCAACTACGGAGAGCAGTTCTTC
many	TRBJ1-1	.	TRBV5-1	CASSLGSGNTEAFF	TGCGCCAGCAGCTTGGGGTCGGGGAACACTGAAGCTTTCTTT
few	TRBJ2-7	.	TRBV12-3/TRBV12-4	CASTKGLSYEQYF	TGTGCCAGCACCAAGGGGTTGTCCTACGAGCAGTACTTC
many	TRBJ1-2	.	TRBV12-3/TRBV12-4	CASSDAFGYTF	TGTGCCAGCAGTGACGCCTTCGGCTACACCTTC
.	TRBJ2-7	.	TRBV15	CATSREDNYEQYF	TGTGCCACCAGCAGAGAGGATAACTACGAGCAGTACTTC
.	TRBJ2-7	TRBD1	TRBV5-1	CASSLASTGQYEQYF	TGCGCCAGCAGCTTGGCCTCGACAGGGCAATACGAGCAGTACTTC
few	TRBJ1-1	.	TRBV18	CASSPSENTEAFF	TGTGCCAGCTCACCGTCGGAGAACACTGAAGCTTTCTTT
.	TRBJ2-7	.	TRBV19	CASRGDLLREQYF	TGTGCCAGTAGGGGCGATCTTCTTCGCGAGCAGTACTTC
.	TRBJ1-2	.	TRBV12-3/TRBV12-4	CASSLGGGRNGYTF	TGTGCCAGCAGTTTGGGGGGAGGCAGGAATGGCTACACCTTC
few	TRBJ2-1	.	TRBV3-1	CASSRTRFEQFF	TGTGCCAGCAGCCGGACGCGCTTTGAGCAGTTCTTC
.	TRBJ1-1	.	TRBV7-2	CASSAGGGRTEAFF	TGTGCCAGCAGCGCCGGAGGGGGGCGGACTGAAGCTTTCTTT
.	TRBJ1-1	TRBD1	TRBV12-3/TRBV12-4	CASSPGGTMNTEAFF	TGTGCCAGCAGCCCAGGGGGCACCATGAACACTGAAGCTTTCTTT
.	TRBJ2-7	.	TRBV12-3/TRBV12-4	CASRYGTSAYEQYF	TGTGCCAGCAGGTACGGGACATCAGCCTACGAGCAGTACTTC
.	TRBJ2-7	TRBD2	TRBV6-6	CASSRPSGASYEQYF	TGTGCCAGCAGTCGCCCAAGCGGGGCCTCCTACGAGCAGTACTTC